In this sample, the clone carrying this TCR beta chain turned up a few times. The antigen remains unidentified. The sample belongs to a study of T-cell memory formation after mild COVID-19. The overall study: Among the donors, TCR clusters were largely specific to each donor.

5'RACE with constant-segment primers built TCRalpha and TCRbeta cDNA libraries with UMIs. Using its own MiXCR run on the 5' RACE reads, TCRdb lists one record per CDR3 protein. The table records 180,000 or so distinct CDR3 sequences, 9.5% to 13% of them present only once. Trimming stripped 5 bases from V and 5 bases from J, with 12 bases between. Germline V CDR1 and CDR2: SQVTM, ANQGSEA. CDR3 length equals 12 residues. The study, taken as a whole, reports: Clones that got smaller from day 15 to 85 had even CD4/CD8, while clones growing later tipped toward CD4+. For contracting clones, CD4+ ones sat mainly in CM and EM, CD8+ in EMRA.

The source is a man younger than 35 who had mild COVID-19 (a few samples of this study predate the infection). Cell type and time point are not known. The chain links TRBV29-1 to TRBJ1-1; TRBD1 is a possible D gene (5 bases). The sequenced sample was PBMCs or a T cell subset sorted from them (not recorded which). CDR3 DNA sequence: TGCAGCGTTAAGGGGCCGGGGACTGAAGCTTTCTTT. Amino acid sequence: CSVKGPGTEAFF.